The clone carrying this T cell receptor (beta chain) appeared once. This sample stems from a study of technical replicates of blood from a few donors. The table came from immunoSEQ multiplex PCR; TCRdb's copy has only in-frame clones and leaves some out. Among fewer than 100,000 clones, about 97% were seen once, and the ten largest hold about 0.29%. The V gene's germline CDR1 is LGHNA and CDR2 YSLEER. CDR3 length: 13 amino acids. Trimming shortened V by 3 bases and J by 0 bases, and 5 bases separated the two germline ends. The sequenced sample consisted of T cells isolated from PBMCs. The sequence derives from a human donor in good health. This chain joins TRBV4-3 and TRBJ1-1, with D hard to call. The CDR3: CASSHGLNTEAFF. The CDR3 DNA is TGCGCCAGCAGCCATGGCCTGAACACTGAAGCTTTCTTT.